This T cell receptor beta chain stems from a study of blood T cell repertoires in COVID-19. Study summary: Some COVID-19 samples were acute and others convalescent; all came from the United States, Italy and Spain. In each case, the material was cDNA or gDNA derived from T cells, B-cell-depleted T cells, or PBMCs.

Original methodology: Quantification of nucleated cells was approximated via reference gene primer amplification. This table comes from immunoSEQ multiplex PCR, and its TCRdb copy is limited to in-frame clones, with some not included. The V and J calls and clone size are taken from that table; D and trimming were inferred from the DNA. The sample lists 65,000 to 75,000 clones; 91% were seen once. This CDR3 has 13 residues. The V gene's germline CDR1 is WNHNN and CDR2 SYGVQD (reference sequence). V lost 2 bases, J lost 3 bases, and 7 bases lay in between. The sequencing sample was made of peripheral blood. This chain links TRBV10-1 with TRBJ1-1, with D possibly being TRBD1 (5 bases). This TCR derives from a human donor with active COVID-19. The donor label of this sample is uncertain. The CDR3: CASSEDSYTEAFF. The CDR3 coding sequence is TGCGCCAGCAGTGAGGACAGCTACACTGAAGCTTTCTTT.